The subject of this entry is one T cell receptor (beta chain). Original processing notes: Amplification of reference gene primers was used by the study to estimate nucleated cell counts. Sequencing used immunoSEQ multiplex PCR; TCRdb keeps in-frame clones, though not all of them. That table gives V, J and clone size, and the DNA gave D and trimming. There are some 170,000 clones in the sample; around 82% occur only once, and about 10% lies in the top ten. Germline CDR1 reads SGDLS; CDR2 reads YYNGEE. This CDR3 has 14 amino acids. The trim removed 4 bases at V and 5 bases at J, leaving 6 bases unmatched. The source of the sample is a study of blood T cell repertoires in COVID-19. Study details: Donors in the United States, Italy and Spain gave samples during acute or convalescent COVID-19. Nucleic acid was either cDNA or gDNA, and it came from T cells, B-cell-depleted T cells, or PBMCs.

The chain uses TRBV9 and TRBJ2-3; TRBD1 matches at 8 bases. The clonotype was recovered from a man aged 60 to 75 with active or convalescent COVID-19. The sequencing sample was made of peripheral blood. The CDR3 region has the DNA TGTGCCAGCAGCCCGATGGACAGGGTAGATACGCAGTATTTT. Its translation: CASSPMDRVDTQYF.